This T cell receptor (beta chain) emerged from a study of blood T cells in healthy people across ages. Study conclusions and caveats: The study found TCR beta diversity correlated strongly with naive T cell percentage.

In the case of this clonotype: What it binds is not known. The junction and the germline gene differ at one end; a read error may be behind it.

Germline-derived CDR1 and CDR2 are SGDLS and YYNGEE. The length of the CDR3 is 15 residues. A second PCR of roughly 7 to 11 cycles used a sample-barcoded 5' primer and a J-beta primer mix. TCRdb reprocessed the 5' RACE reads with MiXCR, giving one entry per CDR3 protein. The repertoire holds 1.5 million to 2 million distinct CDR3 sequences, approximately 28% seen once, with about 8% in the top ten. The chain couples TRBV9 to TRBJ1-2; unclear D gene. The sequence derives from a woman in her twenties or thirties in good health. Sequenced sample: blood. CDR3 coding DNA: TGTGCCAGCAGCGTAGAGGCAGACCGTAACTATGGCCACACCTTC. This codes for CASSVEADRNYGHTF.